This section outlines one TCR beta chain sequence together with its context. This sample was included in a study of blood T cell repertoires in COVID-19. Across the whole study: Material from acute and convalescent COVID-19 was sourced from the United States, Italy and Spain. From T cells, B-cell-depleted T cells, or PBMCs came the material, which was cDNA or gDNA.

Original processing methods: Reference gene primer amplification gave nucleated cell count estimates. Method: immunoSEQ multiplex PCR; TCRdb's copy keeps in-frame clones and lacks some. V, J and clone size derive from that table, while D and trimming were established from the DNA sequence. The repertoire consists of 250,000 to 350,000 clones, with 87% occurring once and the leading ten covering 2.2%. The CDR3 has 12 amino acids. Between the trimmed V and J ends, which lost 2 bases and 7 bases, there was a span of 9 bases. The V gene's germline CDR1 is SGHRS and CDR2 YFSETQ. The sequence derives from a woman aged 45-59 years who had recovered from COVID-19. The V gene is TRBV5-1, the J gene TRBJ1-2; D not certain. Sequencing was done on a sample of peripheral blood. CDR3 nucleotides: TGCGCCAGCAGCTTTAACACAATTGGCTACACCTTC. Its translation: CASSFNTIGYTF.